These 21 T cell receptor beta chains came from one sample sequenced in a study of OX40 agonist ivuxolimab in advanced cancers. Assay used: immunoSEQ multiplex PCR; TCRdb lists only in-frame clones, some missing. The sample lists 50,000 to 70,000 clones, less than 90% seen once, with roughly 0.6% in the top ten. The source material was CD4+ or CD8+ T cells sorted from blood, sampled in a trial of the OX40 agonist ivuxolimab. The receptors come from an adult with an advanced solid tumor such as melanoma, head and neck, liver or kidney cancer.

This clone was observed a few times. V and J are TRBV7-9 and TRBJ1-1; D possibly corresponds to TRBD1 (6 bases). Trimming took 5 bases from V and 8 from J, leaving 12 bases between them. The CDR3 contains 12 residues. CDR1 is SEHNR and CDR2 is FQNEAQ in the germline V gene (reference sequence). The CDR3 spells CASSPRGAEAFF. CDR3 nucleotides: TGTGCCAGCAGCCCTCGGGGGGCGGAAGCTTTCTTT.

Notes on this clone: The junction departs from the called germline gene at one end, perhaps through a read error. The chain combines TRBV7-3 with TRBJ2-2; TRBD1 matches at 7 bases. CDR1 SGHTA and CDR2 FQGTGA come from the germline V gene. The CDR3 consists of 12 residues. The CDR3 DNA reads as TGTGCCAGCAGCAGAGGAACAGGGGAACTGTTTTTT. This sequence encodes CASSRGTGELFF.

This clone was counted between two and nine times. This chain uses TRBV7-9 with TRBJ1-4, with D hard to call. This CDR3 spans 15 amino acids. CDR1 and CDR2 from the germline V gene are SEHNR and FQNEAQ (reference sequence). Trimming shortened V by 1 base and J by 0 bases, and 6 bases separated the two germline ends. The CDR3 sequence: CASSLVEATNEKLFF. In DNA, the CDR3 is TGTGCCAGCAGCTTAGTCGAAGCAACTAATGAAAAACTGTTTTTT.

This chain joins TRBV7-2 and TRBJ2-2; weak D call: TRBD2 (6 bases). Trimming removed 1 base from V and 6 bases from J, with 15 bases in between. The CDR3 runs 16 residues. From germline, CDR1 is SGHTA and CDR2 FQGNSA. The CDR3 region has the DNA TGTGCCAGCAGCTTAGAGCCCCTCCGGGGGTCCGGGGAGCTGTTTTTT. Amino acids: CASSLEPLRGSGELFF.

This clone has only one observation. The rearrangement links TRBV6-6 to TRBJ1-1; no clear D. This CDR3 is built from 13 residues. CDR1 and CDR2 (germline): MNHNY, SVGAGI (reference sequence). The V gene lost 1 base and the J gene lost 3 bases, with 6 bases spanning the gap. The CDR3 bases are TGTGCCAGCAGTTACTTTCGACACACTGAAGCTTTCTTT. Protein: CASSYFRHTEAFF.

The genes are TRBV4-1 and TRBJ2-2; D perhaps matches TRBD2 (6 bases). The length of the CDR3 is 15 residues. CDR1 MGHRA and CDR2 YSYEKL come from the germline V gene. With 4 bases removed from V and 6 bases from J, the gap between germline ends came to 15 bases. CDR3 DNA: TGCGCCAGCAGCCCCCGGGAGTTGACCCCCGGGGAGCTGTTTTTT. Its protein product is CASSPRELTPGELFF.

This clone was detected once. The genes are TRBV6-6 and TRBJ2-3; 12 bases agree with TRBD2. The junction had 6 bases not matched to a gene; V was cut back by 6 bases and J by 5 bases. Per germline, CDR1 MNHNY and CDR2 SVGAGI (reference sequence). The length of the CDR3 is 15 residues. DNA of the CDR3: TGTGCCAGCAGCCTGACTAGCGGGAGTATAGATACGCAGTATTTT. Encoded protein: CASSLTSGSIDTQYF.

The chain links TRBV18 to TRBJ2-3; 10 positions agree with TRBD2. In germline, CDR1 is KGHSH, CDR2 LQKENI. With V trimmed by 2 bases and J by 2 bases, 1 base remained unmatched. This CDR3 spans 15 amino acids. CDR3: CASSPSGRATDTQYF. CDR3 nucleotide sequence: TGTGCCAGCTCACCAAGCGGGAGGGCCACAGATACGCAGTATTTT.

Of note for this clone: Sequence at one end of the junction differs from germline and may be a read error. The V call is TRBV11-3, the J call TRBJ2-5; TRBD1 or TRBD2 may be the D gene (7 bases each). Germline V gene data show CDR1 as SGHNT and CDR2 as YENEEA. CDR3 length: 13 amino acids. The CDR3 loop is CANSERDSYEQHF. DNA for the CDR3: TGTGCCAACAGCGAGCGGGACAGCTACGAGCAGCACTTC.

V usage is TRBV18 and J usage is TRBJ1-1; maybe TRBD1 (5 bases). Germline V gives CDR1 KGHSH, CDR2 LQKENI. V shed 3 bases and J shed 0 bases, with 14 bases lying between them. This CDR3 comprises 16 residues. CDR3 sequence: CASSPPGGYMNTEAFF. CDR3 sequence (DNA): TGTGCCAGCTCACCCCCGGGGGGATACATGAACACTGAAGCTTTCTTT.

The chain has TRBV5-1 and TRBJ2-7; 9 bases align to TRBD1. The CDR3 runs 14 residues. The ends lost 3 bases at V and 5 bases at J; junction bases unmatched: 6. Germline lookup yields CDR1 SGHRS and CDR2 YFSETQ. CDR3 amino acids: CASSSGQGIDEQYF. CDR3 nucleotide sequence: TGCGCCAGCAGCTCTGGACAGGGGATTGACGAGCAGTACTTC. The full variable domain, with the rest looked up from reference TRBV5-1 and TRBJ2-7, is KAGVTQTPRYLIKTRGQQVTLSCSPISGHRSVSWYQQTPGQGLQFLFEYFSETQRNKGNFPGRFSGRQFSNSRSEMNVSTLELGDSALYLCASSSGQGIDEQYFGPGTRLTVT.

The J gene is TRBJ1-6, the V gene TRBV9; 7 positions agree with TRBD1. The CDR3 consists of 15 residues. Germline loops: CDR1 SGDLS, CDR2 YYNGEE. Unmatched junction bases numbered 10, after V lost 4 bases and J lost 9 bases. The DNA of the CDR3 is TGTGCCAGCAGCACCTCGACAGGGCGGACTTCACCCCTCCACTTT. Residues: CASSTSTGRTSPLHF.

V is TRBV5-6 and J is TRBJ2-3; D possibly corresponds to TRBD1 (6 bases). The CDR3 contains 15 residues. V lost 4 bases and J 5 bases, leaving 17 bases between the germline ends. Germline V gene sequence: CDR1 SGHDT, CDR2 YYEEEE. This CDR3 is CASSRDISMEDTQYF. DNA for the CDR3: TGTGCCAGCAGCCGGGACATCTCCATGGAAGATACGCAGTATTTT.

The count of this clone is one. This chain joins TRBV4-1 and TRBJ2-2, with 16 bases identical to TRBD2. Germline V gene data show CDR1 as MGHRA and CDR2 as YSYEKL. This CDR3 spans 20 amino acids. V was clipped by 3 bases and J by 2 bases; unmatched bases: 9. This chain's CDR3 is CASSQSEGLAGGPNTGELFF. The DNA of the CDR3 is TGCGCCAGCAGCCAGTCGGAGGGACTAGCGGGGGGGCCCAACACCGGGGAGCTGTTTTTT.

This chain connects TRBV5-1 to TRBJ1-3; TRBD1 is a possible D gene (6 bases). This CDR3 has 15 residues. Germline V lookup: CDR1 SGHRS, CDR2 YFSETQ. V lost 0 bases to trimming and J lost 3 bases, with 10 bases between them. The CDR3 DNA sequence: TGCGCCAGCAGCTTGGACACAGGGAATGGAAACACCATATATTTT. Translated: CASSLDTGNGNTIYF.

The J gene is TRBJ2-5, the V gene TRBV18; TRBD1 aligns across 7 bases. The CDR3 runs 16 residues. Germline CDR1 reads KGHSH; CDR2 reads LQKENI. V lost 1 base and J lost 0; bases outside the gene matches: 5. CDR3 in amino acids: CASSPLDRAYQETQYF. DNA for the CDR3: TGTGCCAGCTCACCACTCGACAGGGCGTACCAAGAGACCCAGTACTTC.

The V gene is TRBV5-1, the J gene TRBJ2-2, with a possible D match to TRBD2 (5 bases). From germline, CDR1 is SGHRS and CDR2 YFSETQ. Deletions cut 4 bases from V and 5 bases from J, with 15 bases between. The CDR3 has 15 residues. The DNA for the CDR3 is TGCGCCAGCAGCCCCTCCCCCACTAGTACCGGGGAGCTGTTTTTT. Protein product: CASSPSPTSTGELFF. Combining the CDR3 with reference TRBV5-1 and TRBJ2-2 gives the whole variable domain KAGVTQTPRYLIKTRGQQVTLSCSPISGHRSVSWYQQTPGQGLQFLFEYFSETQRNKGNFPGRFSGRQFSNSRSEMNVSTLELGDSALYLCASSPSPTSTGELFFGEGSRLTVL.

The V call is TRBV5-1, the J call TRBJ2-3; 7 positions agree with TRBD2. The V segment lost 4 bases and the J segment 4 bases; nucleotides outside the gene matches: 6. CDR3 length: 14 residues. Germline CDR1 reads SGHRS; CDR2 reads YFSETQ. The DNA of the CDR3 is TGCGCCAGCAGCGCCGGGACTATGGCAGATACGCAGTATTTT. Its translation is CASSAGTMADTQYF.

The chain is built from TRBV6-5 and TRBJ2-1; 9 bases line up with TRBD1. The CDR3 is made up of 14 amino acids. V gave up 8 bases and J gave up 4 bases; unmatched junction bases: 6. CDR1 is MNHEY and CDR2 is SVGAGI in the germline V gene. The CDR3 spells CASQAGTGYNEQFF. The CDR3 DNA reads as TGTGCCAGCCAAGCCGGGACAGGGTACAATGAGCAGTTCTTC.

The genes are TRBV5-5 and TRBJ1-1, with TRBD1 matching 10 bases. The CDR3 has 14 residues. V lost 4 bases and J lost 6; bases outside the gene matches: 6. Germline-derived CDR1 and CDR2 are SGHKS and YYEKEE (reference sequence). Here the CDR3 DNA reads TGTGCCAGCAGCCCAGGGGGACAGGGGTCTGAAGCTTTCTTT. This gives the protein CASSPGGQGSEAFF.

J is TRBJ2-1 and V is TRBV19; a possible D gene is TRBD1 (6 bases). Trimming pared 7 bases from V and 7 bases from J, leaving 23 bases between. Germline assignment: CDR1 LNHDA and CDR2 SQIVND (reference sequence). The CDR3 is 16 residues long. CDR3 amino acids: CASTNMPYIQGNEQFF. The CDR3 region has the DNA TGTGCCAGTACTAATATGCCATACATACAGGGAAATGAGCAGTTCTTC.